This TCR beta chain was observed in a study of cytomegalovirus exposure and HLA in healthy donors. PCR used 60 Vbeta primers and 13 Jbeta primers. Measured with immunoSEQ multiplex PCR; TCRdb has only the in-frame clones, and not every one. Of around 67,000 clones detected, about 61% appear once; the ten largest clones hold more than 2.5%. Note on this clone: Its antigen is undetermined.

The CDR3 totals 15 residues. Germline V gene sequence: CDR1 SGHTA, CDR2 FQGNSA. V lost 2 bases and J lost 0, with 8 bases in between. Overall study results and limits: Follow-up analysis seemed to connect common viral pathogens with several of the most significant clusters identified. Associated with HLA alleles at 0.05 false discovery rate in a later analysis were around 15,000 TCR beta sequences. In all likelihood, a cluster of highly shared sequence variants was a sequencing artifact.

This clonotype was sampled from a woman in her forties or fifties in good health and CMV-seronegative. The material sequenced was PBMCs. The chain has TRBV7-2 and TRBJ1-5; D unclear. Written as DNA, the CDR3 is TGTGCCAGCAGCTTAAGAGGAGATAGCAATCAGCCCCAGCATTTT. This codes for CASSLRGDSNQPQHF.